The source of this TCR beta chain is a study of OX40 agonist ivuxolimab in advanced cancers. Overall study: It was ivuxolimab, an agonistic anti-OX40 (CD134) antibody, that patients were treated with. Partial responses, seen in three patients, involved one hepatocellular carcinoma and two cutaneous melanomas. Patients enrolled in dose escalation were diagnosed with hepatocellular carcinoma, melanoma, renal cell or head and neck cancer. Study-wide findings and caveats: At 0.1 to 3.0 mg/kg, clonal expansion of CD4+ and CD8+ blood T cells had occurred by week 6.

This CDR3 comprises 14 residues. V lost 5 bases, J lost 7 bases, and 17 bases lay in between. Germline CDR1 reads SGHVS; CDR2 reads FQNEAQ. Sequenced by immunoSEQ multiplex PCR; TCRdb stores in-frame clones only, minus some. The sample shows over 55,000 clones, 80% of them seen only once. As regards this clone: Its specificity is unknown.

The sequenced sample was CD4+ or CD8+ T cells sorted from blood, obtained in a trial of the OX40 agonist ivuxolimab. The rearrangement links TRBV7-8 to TRBJ1-2, with D possibly TRBD1 on 6 matching bases. The source of this sequence is an adult with an advanced solid tumor such as melanoma, head and neck, liver or kidney cancer. CDR3 protein: CASSDDRRSFGYTF. In DNA, the CDR3 is TGTGCCAGCAGCGACGACAGGCGGTCATTTGGCTACACCTTC.